This is a list of T cell receptor beta chains from one sample in a study of Graves' ophthalmopathy and Graves' hyperthyroidism. TCRdb called the multiplex PCR reads again in MiXCR, with one record for every CDR3 protein. The repertoire holds over 150,000 distinct CDR3 sequences, with over 35% as singletons. Sequences were obtained from peripheral blood. These receptors came from a woman in her forties with Graves' ophthalmopathy. The CDR3 runs from the conserved cysteine through the conserved F or W. Fields, in order: clone size, D gene, J gene, V gene, CDR3 protein, CDR3 DNA. A D gene is named only where the DNA matches it firmly. Some rows have no size entry. The others give once, few or many, or a class for an expanded clone.

clone_size: .; d_call: .; j_call: TRBJ2-7; v_call: TRBV20-1; cdr3_aa: CSAKDGGADYEQYF; cdr3_nt: TGCAGTGCTAAGGATGGAGGGGCAGACTACGAGCAGTACTTC
clone_size: many; d_call: TRBD1; j_call: TRBJ1-1; v_call: TRBV19; cdr3_aa: CASVPSTGTVNTEAFF; cdr3_nt: TGTGCCAGTGTCCCGTCCACCGGGACAGTTAACACTGAAGCTTTCTTT
clone_size: many; d_call: TRBD1; j_call: TRBJ1-6; v_call: TRBV6-1; cdr3_aa: CASRTTGTAYNSPLHF; cdr3_nt: TGTGCCAGCAGAACCACCGGGACAGCATATAATTCACCCCTCCACTTT
clone_size: many; d_call: .; j_call: TRBJ1-3; v_call: TRBV6-5; cdr3_aa: CASSYSRRSSGNTIYF; cdr3_nt: TGTGCCAGCAGTTACTCGAGGCGGAGCTCTGGAAACACCATATATTTT
clone_size: .; d_call: .; j_call: TRBJ2-7; v_call: TRBV5-5; cdr3_aa: CASSHSRVVSYEQYF; cdr3_nt: TGTGCCAGCAGCCATAGCAGGGTTGTATCCTACGAGCAGTACTTC
clone_size: many; d_call: .; j_call: TRBJ2-7; v_call: TRBV20-1; cdr3_aa: CSASLTGVNYEQYF; cdr3_nt: TGCAGTGCTAGCTTAACCGGGGTAAATTACGAGCAGTACTTC
clone_size: .; d_call: .; j_call: TRBJ2-7; v_call: TRBV28; cdr3_aa: CATYTPNSYEQYF; cdr3_nt: TGTGCCACCTACACACCCAACTCCTACGAGCAGTACTTC
clone_size: many; d_call: .; j_call: TRBJ1-5; v_call: TRBV6-1; cdr3_aa: CASSKEGNQPQHF; cdr3_nt: TGTGCCAGCAGTAAAGAAGGCAATCAGCCCCAGCATTTT
clone_size: many; d_call: .; j_call: TRBJ1-1; v_call: TRBV6-5; cdr3_aa: CASSWNRDLNTEAFF; cdr3_nt: TGTGCCAGCAGTTGGAACAGGGACCTGAACACTGAAGCTTTCTTT
clone_size: .; d_call: .; j_call: TRBJ2-4; v_call: TRBV27; cdr3_aa: CASSPSSQVAKNIQYF; cdr3_nt: TGTGCCAGCAGCCCCTCATCACAGGTAGCCAAAAACATTCAGTACTTC
clone_size: .; d_call: .; j_call: TRBJ1-5; v_call: TRBV30; cdr3_aa: CAWRASGNQPQHF; cdr3_nt: TGTGCCTGGAGGGCGTCGGGCAATCAGCCCCAGCATTTT
clone_size: many; d_call: TRBD1; j_call: TRBJ1-3; v_call: TRBV9; cdr3_aa: CASSGSQGTEGNTIYF; cdr3_nt: TGTGCCAGCAGCGGCTCTCAAGGGACAGAAGGAAACACCATATATTTT
clone_size: many; d_call: TRBD1; j_call: TRBJ2-7; v_call: TRBV6-2/TRBV6-3; cdr3_aa: CASSLLGDRPYEQYF; cdr3_nt: TGTGCCAGCAGTCTTCTTGGGGACAGGCCTTACGAGCAGTACTTC
clone_size: .; d_call: TRBD2; j_call: TRBJ2-7; v_call: TRBV7-2; cdr3_aa: CASSLQASGIYEQYF; cdr3_nt: TGTGCCAGCAGCTTACAGGCTAGCGGGATCTACGAGCAGTACTTC
clone_size: many; d_call: TRBD1; j_call: TRBJ1-5; v_call: TRBV20-1; cdr3_aa: CSARGTPSQGALFNQPQHF; cdr3_nt: TGCAGTGCTAGAGGTACCCCTTCCCAGGGGGCGCTTTTTAATCAGCCCCAGCATTTT
clone_size: .; d_call: TRBD1; j_call: TRBJ1-2; v_call: TRBV6-2/TRBV6-3; cdr3_aa: CASARDRAYGYTF; cdr3_nt: TGTGCCAGCGCCCGGGACAGGGCCTATGGCTACACCTTC
clone_size: many; d_call: .; j_call: TRBJ2-7; v_call: TRBV20-1; cdr3_aa: CSARVAGLVYEQYF; cdr3_nt: TGCAGTGCTAGAGTGGCCGGGCTTGTGTACGAGCAGTACTTC
clone_size: .; d_call: .; j_call: TRBJ2-5; v_call: TRBV19; cdr3_aa: CASSMGAWETQYF; cdr3_nt: TGTGCCAGTAGTATGGGGGCCTGGGAGACCCAGTACTTC
clone_size: many; d_call: .; j_call: TRBJ1-1; v_call: TRBV5-1; cdr3_aa: CASSLVGGERAFF; cdr3_nt: TGCGCCAGCAGCTTGGTAGGGGGGGAACGAGCTTTCTTT
clone_size: many; d_call: .; j_call: TRBJ1-1; v_call: TRBV29-1; cdr3_aa: CSVETGGRGNTEAFF; cdr3_nt: TGCAGCGTTGAAACAGGCGGAAGAGGGAACACTGAAGCTTTCTTT
clone_size: many; d_call: .; j_call: TRBJ2-5; v_call: TRBV7-2; cdr3_aa: CASSSALGVAQETQYF; cdr3_nt: TGTGCCAGCAGCTCGGCCCTCGGAGTGGCTCAAGAGACCCAGTACTTC
clone_size: many; d_call: .; j_call: TRBJ1-2; v_call: TRBV7-2; cdr3_aa: CASSPSSTRGYTF; cdr3_nt: TGTGCCAGCAGCCCCAGTAGTACCCGAGGCTACACCTTC
clone_size: many; d_call: .; j_call: TRBJ1-1; v_call: TRBV5-1; cdr3_aa: CASSSIIGEEAFF; cdr3_nt: TGCGCCAGCAGCTCGATAATCGGGGAAGAAGCTTTCTTT
clone_size: many; d_call: .; j_call: TRBJ2-4; v_call: TRBV28; cdr3_aa: CASSSLGQKLAKNIQYF; cdr3_nt: TGTGCCAGCAGTTCCCTTGGGCAGAAGCTAGCCAAAAACATTCAGTACTTC